The next 20 T cell receptor beta chains were all read from a single sample in a study of TIL therapy for anti-PD-1-resistant metastatic lung cancer. Time point here: pre-treatment sample, taken before nivolumab and TIL therapy. This was the immunoSEQ v3 assay. This table comes from immunoSEQ multiplex PCR, and its TCRdb copy is limited to in-frame clones, with some not included. The table lists tens of thousands of clones, 78% of them singletons. Sequencing was performed on blood, taken at baseline. The receptors come from a person aged 25-85 years with non-small cell lung cancer.

The sample holds one count of this clone. V and J are TRBV5-1 and TRBJ2-2, with D perhaps TRBD2 (5 bases). There are 14 residues in the CDR3. The V gene lost 4 bases and the J gene lost 1 base, with 8 bases spanning the gap. Germline-derived CDR1 and CDR2 are SGHRS and YFSETQ. CDR3: CASSPRENTGELFF. The DNA of the CDR3 is TGCGCCAGCAGCCCCCGGGAGAACACCGGGGAGCTGTTTTTT.

The V and J genes are TRBV9 and TRBJ2-3; D not resolved. V was trimmed by 4 bases and J by 4 bases, leaving 13 bases between them. The CDR3 covers 14 residues. Germline loops: CDR1 SGDLS, CDR2 YYNGEE. Here the CDR3 reads CASSQELFSDTQYF. In DNA, the CDR3 is TGTGCCAGCAGCCAGGAGCTATTTTCAGATACGCAGTATTTT.

This clone was seen a single time. The CDR3 loop is CASSQTNEQFF. The CDR3 DNA reads as TGCGCCAGCAGCCAAACCAATGAGCAGTTCTTC. The chain links TRBV4-1 to TRBJ2-1, with unresolved D. CDR3 length: 11 residues. Germline lookup yields CDR1 MGHRA and CDR2 YSYEKL. V dropped 2 bases and J dropped 6 bases, with 2 bases sitting between them.

V usage is TRBV25-1 and J usage is TRBJ2-1; 9 bases fit TRBD2. The CDR3 is 12 residues long. J lost 11 bases, V lost 2 bases, and 1 base had no gene match. Germline values: CDR1 MGHDK, CDR2 SYGVNS. Here the CDR3 DNA reads TGTGCCAGCAGTGAAGGACTAGCGCAGCAGTTCTTC. It is translated as CASSEGLAQQFF.

This clone has only a few counts. The CDR3 coding sequence is TGTGCCAGCAGTACCTGGACAGGCCTCTACGAGCAGTACTTC. This translates into CASSTWTGLYEQYF. The genes are TRBV27 and TRBJ2-7; the match to TRBD1 covers 7 bases. CDR1 and CDR2 from the germline V gene are MNHEY and SMNVEV (reference sequence). Losses at the gene ends were 5 bases for V and 3 bases for J; bases not matched to a gene: 7. This CDR3 spans 14 amino acids.

This clone was found a few times. The chain has TRBV5-6 and TRBJ2-7, with TRBD1 as a possible D gene (6 bases). V dropped 2 bases and J dropped 5 bases, with 17 bases sitting between them. The CDR3 loop spans 15 amino acids. Germline CDR1 SGHDT, CDR2 YYEEEE. The CDR3 DNA reads TGTGCCAGCAGCTTCGCCGGGACAAACCCCAACGAGCAGTACTTC. Translated, it gives CASSFAGTNPNEQYF.

Here the CDR3 reads CSVGAGTYEQYF. As DNA, the CDR3 is TGCAGCGTTGGGGCAGGGACCTACGAGCAGTACTTC. This chain uses TRBV29-1 with TRBJ2-7; D may be TRBD1 (5 bases). CDR3 length: 12 residues. The germline gives CDR1 SQVTM, CDR2 ANQGSEA. The ends were cut back, 4 bases at V and 2 bases at J, with 9 bases in the middle.

The V gene is TRBV29-1, the J gene TRBJ2-7, with D maybe TRBD2 (6 bases). CDR1 and CDR2 (germline): SQVTM, ANQGSEA. CDR3 length: 13 residues. Trimming took 6 bases from V and 3 from J, leaving 15 bases between them. The CDR3 coding sequence is TGCAGCGTGACACGCGGAGGGGTCTACGAGCAGTACTTC. Translation gives CSVTRGGVYEQYF.

The rearrangement joins TRBV30 to TRBJ2-2; 10 positions agree with TRBD2. V lost 4 bases, J lost 4 bases, and 3 bases stayed unmatched. From germline, CDR1 is GTSNPN and CDR2 SVGIG (reference sequence). The CDR3 is made up of 14 amino acids. CDR3 DNA: TGTGCCTGGAAGACTAGCGGGTTCACCGGGGAGCTGTTTTTT. Protein product: CAWKTSGFTGELFF.

The chain has TRBV18 and TRBJ2-1; D is unclear. Deletions cut 2 bases from V and 1 base from J, with 9 bases between. This CDR3 has 15 amino acids. Germline CDR1 and CDR2: KGHSH and LQKENI. CDR3 nucleotide sequence: TGTGCCAGCTCACCAGAAGCCCTTTCCTACAATGAGCAGTTCTTC. It yields the protein CASSPEALSYNEQFF.

CDR3 DNA sequence: TGTGCCAGCAGCGACCTGGGGTTACTGGATACGCAGTATTTT. Translated, it gives CASSDLGLLDTQYF. The chain combines TRBV7-3 with TRBJ2-3; D not resolved. The V end lost 5 bases, the J end lost 6 bases, and 15 bases lay between the germline ends. In germline, CDR1 is SGHTA, CDR2 FQGTGA. CDR3 length: 14 amino acids.

The V gene is TRBV10-3, the J gene TRBJ2-2; the D gene is possibly TRBD1 (6 bases). Germline values: CDR1 ENHRY, CDR2 SYGVKD. V shed 4 bases and J shed 4 bases, with 13 bases lying between them. The CDR3 has 15 amino acids. The CDR3 nucleotides read TGTGCCATCAGTGGTCGGGACACAATCACCGGGGAGCTGTTTTTT. Its translation is CAISGRDTITGELFF.

The chain employs TRBV7-8 and TRBJ2-1; TRBD2 might be the D (6 bases). The CDR3 sequence is 16 residues long. The germline gives CDR1 SGHVS, CDR2 FQNEAQ. Trimming cost V 5 bases and J 3 bases, with 17 bases left between them. CDR3 coding DNA: TGTGCCAGCAGCGATAGAGCCCTAGCGATCTACAATGAGCAGTTCTTC. Its translation: CASSDRALAIYNEQFF.

This clone was counted once. This chain links TRBV6-5 with TRBJ2-1, with D unresolved. The CDR3 length is 14 residues. Germline V gene lookup returns CDR1 MNHEY and CDR2 SVGAGI. Trimming pared 0 bases from V and 4 bases from J, leaving 7 bases between. The CDR3 loop is CASSYSIRYNEQFF. CDR3 DNA: TGTGCCAGCAGTTACTCGATTCGGTACAATGAGCAGTTCTTC.

The V and J genes are TRBV5-4 and TRBJ1-2; 7 nucleotides agree with TRBD1. CDR3 length: 14 amino acids. Germline V gives CDR1 SGHNT, CDR2 YYREEE (reference sequence). V dropped 4 bases and J dropped 4; count of bases not matched to a gene: 7. The CDR3 DNA reads as TGTGCCAGCAGCCCGAGACAGGGAACCTATGGCTACACCTTC. Encoded protein: CASSPRQGTYGYTF.

The table lists this clone with a count of one. This sequence joins TRBV5-4 and TRBJ2-3; TRBD1 or TRBD2 may be the D gene (5 bases each). There are 17 residues in the CDR3. From germline, CDR1 is SGHNT and CDR2 YYREEE (reference sequence). Trimming left V 4 bases short and J 3 bases short, with 21 bases between. The CDR3 DNA sequence: TGTGCCAGCAGCAAACCCGGGACCGGGGCTGTGACAGATACGCAGTATTTT. Translating it yields CASSKPGTGAVTDTQYF. The variable domain in full, completed from reference TRBV5-4 and TRBJ2-3, reads ETGVTQSPTHLIKTRGQQVTLRCSSQSGHNTVSWYQQALGQGPQFIFQYYREEENGRGNFPPRFSGLQFPNYSSELNVNALELDDSALYLCASSKPGTGAVTDTQYFGPGTRLTVL.

The chain is built from TRBV28 and TRBJ2-7, with D unresolved. Between the trimmed V and J ends, which lost 2 bases and 0 bases, there was a span of 11 bases. The germline CDR1 and CDR2 sequences are MDHEN and SYDVKM. The CDR3 totals 15 residues. CDR3 bases: TGTGCCAGCAGTTTACTTCTTGAACGCTCCTACGAGCAGTACTTC. Its translation is CASSLLLERSYEQYF.

The chain has TRBV11-3 and TRBJ2-3; D is undetermined. V lost 1 base and J 2 bases, leaving 7 bases between the germline ends. This CDR3 region has 14 residues. Germline assignment: CDR1 SGHNT and CDR2 YENEEA. CDR3 DNA sequence: TGTGCCAGCAGCTTAGTACATATCACAGATACGCAGTATTTT. Translated: CASSLVHITDTQYF.

The genes are TRBV2 and TRBJ1-5, with TRBD1 matching over 9 bases. The trim removed 7 bases at V and 6 bases at J, leaving 7 bases unmatched. CDR3 length equals 14 residues. Germline loops: CDR1 SNHLY, CDR2 FYNNEI. The CDR3 region has the DNA TGTGCCAGCACTGGACAGGGGTTGGGTCAGCCCCAGCATTTT. Translated, it gives CASTGQGLGQPQHF.

The gene calls are TRBV30 and TRBJ2-7; no reliable D call. Germline V CDR1 and CDR2: GTSNPN, SVGIG (reference sequence). The CDR3 is 13 amino acids. V lost 3 bases, J lost 0 bases, and 9 bases lay in between. The CDR3 region is CAWRTLSSYEQYF. For the CDR3, the DNA is TGTGCCTGGAGGACCTTAAGCTCCTACGAGCAGTACTTC.